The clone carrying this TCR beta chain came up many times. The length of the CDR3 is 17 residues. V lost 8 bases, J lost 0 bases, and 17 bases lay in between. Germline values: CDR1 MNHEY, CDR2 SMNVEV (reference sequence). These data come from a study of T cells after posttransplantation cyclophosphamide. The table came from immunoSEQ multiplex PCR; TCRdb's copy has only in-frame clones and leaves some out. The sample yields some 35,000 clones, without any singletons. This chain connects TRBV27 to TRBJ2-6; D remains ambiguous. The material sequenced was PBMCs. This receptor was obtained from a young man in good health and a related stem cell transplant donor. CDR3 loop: CASQEAAESSGANVLTF. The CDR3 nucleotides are TGTGCCAGCCAAGAAGCCGCGGAGAGCTCTGGGGCCAACGTCCTGACTTTC.